These T cell receptor beta chains were read from a single sample in a study of T-cell reconstitution after alpha-beta-depleted transplantation in children. TCRdb analysed the PCR reads with MiXCR anew, one entry per CDR3 protein. The sample yields about 100,000 distinct CDR3 sequences, 6% to 9% seen once. Material: PBMCs, obtained before TCRalphabeta/CD19-depleted stem cell transplant. Every receptor here comes from a boy aged 2 to 10 with acute lymphoblastic leukemia, due to receive a stem cell transplant. Both conserved end residues are part of each CDR3. The D gene is left open where the match is weak. Only part of the rows carry a size: once, few, many, or a class if the clone is expanded.

TRBJ2-3	15	NA	NA	TRBV18	TGTGCCAGCTCACCTGACAGGCAACGCACAGATACGCAGTATTTT	CASSPDRQRTDTQYF
TRBJ2-3	16	many	NA	TRBV12-3/TRBV12-4	TGTGCCAGCAGTTTGGCAGGGCGGGGACTGGTGGATACGCAGTATTTT	CASSLAGRGLVDTQYF
TRBJ2-3	15	few	TRBD2	TRBV3-1	TGTGCCAGCACTCAGCGGGGGGGCGGTTCGGATACGCAGTATTTT	CASTQRGGGSDTQYF
TRBJ2-3	12	many	NA	TRBV5-1	TGCGCCAGCAGACTTCAGGAGGATACGCAGTATTTT	CASRLQEDTQYF
TRBJ1-2	14	many	NA	TRBV27	TGTGCCAGCAGTTTATCCCAGGGATCAGCTGGCTACACCTTC	CASSLSQGSAGYTF
TRBJ2-3	16	NA	NA	TRBV20-1	TGCAGTGCTAAACGTTCCGCTGGGGCGGGCACAGATACGCAGTATTTT	CSAKRSAGAGTDTQYF
TRBJ2-1	15	NA	TRBD2	TRBV4-1	TGCGCCAGCAGCCAAGGGACGGGGGGGGGCAATGAGCAGTTCTTC	CASSQGTGGGNEQFF
TRBJ1-2	16	many	TRBD1	TRBV28	TGTGCCAGCAGTCCCCTTCCCTCGGGACAGATCCATGGCTACACCTTC	CASSPLPSGQIHGYTF
TRBJ2-1	15	many	TRBD1	TRBV9	TGTGCCAGCAGCGTAGTTGGGGACAGGGAGAGTGAGCAGTTCTTC	CASSVVGDRESEQFF
TRBJ2-7	16	many	NA	TRBV20-1	TGCAGTGCTAGAGACCAGGGGCCCGCCCTCTCCTACGAGCAGTACTTC	CSARDQGPALSYEQYF
TRBJ2-5	17	few	TRBD2	TRBV4-1	TGCGCCAGCAGCCAAGATCAGCTAGCGGGGGGGCACGAGACCCAGTACTTC	CASSQDQLAGGHETQYF
TRBJ2-7	12	many	NA	TRBV20-1	TGCAGTGCTAGAAGGGGGGACTACGAGCAGTACTTC	CSARRGDYEQYF
TRBJ1-5	13	NA	NA	TRBV6-1	TGTGCCAGCAGTGCGGGAAGCTATCAGCCCCAGCATTTT	CASSAGSYQPQHF
TRBJ2-3	15	NA	NA	TRBV20-1	TGCAGTGCTAGAGAGGCGGCCCATAGCACAGATACGCAGTATTTT	CSAREAAHSTDTQYF
TRBJ2-3	15	few	TRBD2	TRBV5-1	TGCGCCAGCAGCTTGCGACGGGGGGGGACAGATACGCAGTATTTT	CASSLRRGGTDTQYF
TRBJ1-6	13	few	NA	TRBV2	TGTGCCAGCAGTGAACGGCGGACCTTCACCCTCCACTTT	CASSERRTFTLHF
TRBJ1-1	13	NA	TRBD1	TRBV27	TGTGCCAGCAGTTTATCTAGGACAGGGATCGCTTTCTTT	CASSLSRTGIAFF
TRBJ2-7	14	many	NA	TRBV20-1	TGCAGTGCTAGAGAGGCGGACGGGTACTACGAGCAGTACTTC	CSAREADGYYEQYF
TRBJ2-7	13	many	TRBD2	TRBV2	TGTGCCAGCAGTGGGGGTAGCGGGGGTGAGCAGTACTTC	CASSGGSGGEQYF
TRBJ1-5	13	many	NA	TRBV4-2	TGTGCCAGCAGCCAGCATGGGGGACAGCCCCAGCATTTT	CASSQHGGQPQHF
TRBJ2-4	15	few	NA	TRBV7-3	TGTGCCAGCAGCTTACTCAGGGGCGGCAAAAACATTCAGTACTTC	CASSLLRGGKNIQYF
TRBJ2-7	15	many	TRBD1	TRBV4-3	TGCGCCAGCAGCCTATGGGCTACAGGGGCCTACGAGCAGTACTTC	CASSLWATGAYEQYF
TRBJ1-5	14	few	NA	TRBV12-3/TRBV12-4	TGTGCCAGCAGCTGGGACGGACCAAATCAGCCCCAGCATTTT	CASSWDGPNQPQHF
TRBJ2-7	14	few	TRBD1	TRBV7-6	TGTGCCAGCAGCTTAACTGGACAGGGCTACGAGCAGTACTTC	CASSLTGQGYEQYF
TRBJ2-1	12	NA	TRBD1	TRBV15	TGTGCCACCAGCAAAGACAGGGCTGAGCAGTTCTTC	CATSKDRAEQFF
TRBJ2-2	17	many	NA	TRBV24-1	TGTGCCACCAGTGAATCCTCCATGGGAGCTAACACCGGGGAGCTGTTTTTT	CATSESSMGANTGELFF
TRBJ1-2	12	many	TRBD1	TRBV5-6	TGTGCCAGCAGCTTAGGGACAGTTGGCTACACCTTC	CASSLGTVGYTF
TRBJ1-2	11	NA	NA	TRBV20-1	TGCAGAGCCCGCGCCGGGGGGGGCTACACCTTC	CRARAGGGYTF
TRBJ2-7	15	few	TRBD2	TRBV5-6	TGTGCCAGCAGCTTGGACAGCGGGGGAATCTACGAGCAGTACTTC	CASSLDSGGIYEQYF
TRBJ2-1	15	many	TRBD1	TRBV5-1	TGCGCCAGCAGCCCCTCAGGGGGCCCCTACAATGAGCAGTTCTTC	CASSPSGGPYNEQFF